These 2 T cell receptor beta chains came from one sample sequenced in a study of CD8+CD57+ T cells in acquired aplastic anemia. Profiling that covered TCR beta VDJ and CDR3 relied on genomic DNA as its template. Each CDR3 protein gets one entry after TCRdb re-called the reads with MiXCR. The repertoire holds some 44,000 distinct CDR3 sequences, approximately 67% seen once, with 23% in the top ten. Sequenced: sorted CD4+, CD8+, or CD8+CD57+ T cells (not recorded which) from PBMCs. The receptors were gathered from a human donor in good health, serving as a control.

This rearrangement joins TRBV9 to TRBJ2-2, with D perhaps TRBD2 (6 bases). Germline V gene lookup returns CDR1 SGDLS and CDR2 YYNGEE. The CDR3 runs 16 residues. Trimming pared 2 bases from V and 3 bases from J, leaving 14 bases between. CDR3 loop: CASSVSSGAHTGELFF. CDR3 coding DNA: TGTGCCAGCAGCGTTTCTTCGGGAGCCCACACCGGGGAGCTGTTTTTT.

The chain links TRBV7-2 to TRBJ1-5; 7 positions agree with TRBD1. With 5 bases clipped from V and 2 bases from J, the junction kept 6 bases outside the gene matches. This CDR3 has 15 residues. CDR1 is SGHTA and CDR2 is FQGNSA in the germline V gene. DNA of the CDR3: TGTGCCAGCAGCCGGGAGCAGGGGGGCAATCAGCCCCAGCATTTT. Encoded protein: CASSREQGGNQPQHF.